The clone carrying this T cell receptor (beta chain) has a single count. Its cognate antigen is unknown. From germline, CDR1 is MGHDK and CDR2 SYGVNS. The CDR3 is 15 residues long. Trimming shortened V by 3 bases and J by 2 bases, and 11 bases separated the two germline ends. Measured with immunoSEQ multiplex PCR; TCRdb has only the in-frame clones, and not every one. The sample records 55,000 to 85,000 clones, roughly 96% being singletons. This sample was taken from a study of human thymus T cells. Thymic resections from corrective heart surgery supplied the tissue. Regarding the study as a whole: Seemingly biased V and J gene usage marked thymic and blood repertoires. In unrelated individuals, thymic repertoires overlapped highly, according to related research.

This TCR was sampled from a girl under three years old with a congenital heart defect but otherwise immunologically healthy. The sequencing sample was made of thymus tissue. This chain uses TRBV25-1 with TRBJ2-1; a weak D match, TRBD1 (6 bases). The CDR3: CASSETGRPYNEQFF. The CDR3 DNA is TGTGCCAGCAGTGAGACAGGTAGACCCTACAATGAGCAGTTCTTC.